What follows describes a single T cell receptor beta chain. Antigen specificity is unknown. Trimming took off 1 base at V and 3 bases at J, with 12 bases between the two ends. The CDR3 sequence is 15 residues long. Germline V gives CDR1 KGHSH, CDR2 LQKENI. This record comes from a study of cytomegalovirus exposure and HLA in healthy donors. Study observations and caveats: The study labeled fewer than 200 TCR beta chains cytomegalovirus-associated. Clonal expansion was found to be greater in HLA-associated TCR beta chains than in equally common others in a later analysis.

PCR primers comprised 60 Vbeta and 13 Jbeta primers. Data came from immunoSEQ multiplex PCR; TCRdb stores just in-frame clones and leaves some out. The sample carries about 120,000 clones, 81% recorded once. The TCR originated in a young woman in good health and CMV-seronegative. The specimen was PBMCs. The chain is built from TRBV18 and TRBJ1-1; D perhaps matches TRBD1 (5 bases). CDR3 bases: TGTGCCAGCTCACCACAGGGATGGGGCGACACTGAAGCTTTCTTT. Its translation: CASSPQGWGDTEAFF.